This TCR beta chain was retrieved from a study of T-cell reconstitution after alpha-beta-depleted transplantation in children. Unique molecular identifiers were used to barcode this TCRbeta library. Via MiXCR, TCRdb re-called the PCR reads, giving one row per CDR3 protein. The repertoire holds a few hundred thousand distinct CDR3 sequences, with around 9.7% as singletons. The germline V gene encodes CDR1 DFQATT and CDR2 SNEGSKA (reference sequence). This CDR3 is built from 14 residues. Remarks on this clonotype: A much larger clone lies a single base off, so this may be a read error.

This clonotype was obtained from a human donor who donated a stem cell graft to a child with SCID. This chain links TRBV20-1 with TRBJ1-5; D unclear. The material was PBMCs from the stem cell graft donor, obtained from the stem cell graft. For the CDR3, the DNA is TGCAGTGCTTACAATACAAGGAGCAATCATCCCCAGCATTTT. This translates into CSAYNTRSNHPQHF.